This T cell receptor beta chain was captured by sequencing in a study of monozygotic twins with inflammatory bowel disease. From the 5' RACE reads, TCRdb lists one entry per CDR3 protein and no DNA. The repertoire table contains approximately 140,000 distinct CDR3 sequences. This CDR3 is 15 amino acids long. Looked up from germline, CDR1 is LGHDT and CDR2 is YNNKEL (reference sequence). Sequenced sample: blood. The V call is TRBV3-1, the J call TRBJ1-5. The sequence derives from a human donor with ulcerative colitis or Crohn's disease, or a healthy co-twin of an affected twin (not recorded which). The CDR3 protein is CASSQDPFWNQPQHF.